Given below is one T cell receptor beta chain in context. No antigen is known for it. The sample comes from a study of OX40 agonist ivuxolimab in advanced cancers. The method was immunoSEQ multiplex PCR; TCRdb's version includes in-frame clones alone and lacks a portion of them. The table records around 57,000 clones, approximately 90% of them present only once. Study-level points and caveats: Expanded peripheral T cell antigen specificity was not determined.

V was shortened by 0 bases and J by 3 bases, with 9 bases between the two germline ends. This CDR3 spans 14 amino acids. Looked up from germline, CDR1 is LGHNA and CDR2 is YSLEER. The chain joins TRBV4-3 to TRBJ2-7; no clear D. Sequencing was performed on CD4+ or CD8+ T cells sorted from blood, taken in a trial of the OX40 agonist ivuxolimab. The receptor's source is an adult with an advanced solid tumor such as melanoma, head and neck, liver or kidney cancer. The CDR3 sequence is CASSQEISLYEQYF. The CDR3 DNA is TGCGCCAGCAGCCAAGAAATCAGCCTCTACGAGCAGTACTTC.